Sequencing of this T cell receptor (beta chain) was carried out in a study of blood T cell repertoires in COVID-19. Study information: Nucleic acid was either cDNA or gDNA, and it came from T cells, B-cell-depleted T cells, or PBMCs.

In the original workflow: How many nucleated cells were present was estimated from reference gene primer amplification. Clones were sequenced by immunoSEQ multiplex PCR, and TCRdb holds only the in-frame ones, with some missing. From that table come the V and J calls and clone size; the DNA was used to work out D and trimming. The repertoire includes around 290,000 clones, around 90% of them detected once, and approximately 1% sits in the top ten. This clonotype was sampled from a woman in her 30s who had recovered from COVID-19. Sequencing input: PBMCs or T cells enriched from blood (not recorded which).

In nucleotides, the CDR3 is TGCGCCAGCAGACCTAGGGAGCTGTTTTTT. This encodes CASRPRELFF. The chain employs TRBV10-1 and TRBJ2-2, with no clear D. The CDR3 length is 10 residues. CDR1 WNHNN and CDR2 SYGVQD come from the germline V gene (reference sequence). V was trimmed by 6 bases and J by 9 bases, leaving 5 bases between them.